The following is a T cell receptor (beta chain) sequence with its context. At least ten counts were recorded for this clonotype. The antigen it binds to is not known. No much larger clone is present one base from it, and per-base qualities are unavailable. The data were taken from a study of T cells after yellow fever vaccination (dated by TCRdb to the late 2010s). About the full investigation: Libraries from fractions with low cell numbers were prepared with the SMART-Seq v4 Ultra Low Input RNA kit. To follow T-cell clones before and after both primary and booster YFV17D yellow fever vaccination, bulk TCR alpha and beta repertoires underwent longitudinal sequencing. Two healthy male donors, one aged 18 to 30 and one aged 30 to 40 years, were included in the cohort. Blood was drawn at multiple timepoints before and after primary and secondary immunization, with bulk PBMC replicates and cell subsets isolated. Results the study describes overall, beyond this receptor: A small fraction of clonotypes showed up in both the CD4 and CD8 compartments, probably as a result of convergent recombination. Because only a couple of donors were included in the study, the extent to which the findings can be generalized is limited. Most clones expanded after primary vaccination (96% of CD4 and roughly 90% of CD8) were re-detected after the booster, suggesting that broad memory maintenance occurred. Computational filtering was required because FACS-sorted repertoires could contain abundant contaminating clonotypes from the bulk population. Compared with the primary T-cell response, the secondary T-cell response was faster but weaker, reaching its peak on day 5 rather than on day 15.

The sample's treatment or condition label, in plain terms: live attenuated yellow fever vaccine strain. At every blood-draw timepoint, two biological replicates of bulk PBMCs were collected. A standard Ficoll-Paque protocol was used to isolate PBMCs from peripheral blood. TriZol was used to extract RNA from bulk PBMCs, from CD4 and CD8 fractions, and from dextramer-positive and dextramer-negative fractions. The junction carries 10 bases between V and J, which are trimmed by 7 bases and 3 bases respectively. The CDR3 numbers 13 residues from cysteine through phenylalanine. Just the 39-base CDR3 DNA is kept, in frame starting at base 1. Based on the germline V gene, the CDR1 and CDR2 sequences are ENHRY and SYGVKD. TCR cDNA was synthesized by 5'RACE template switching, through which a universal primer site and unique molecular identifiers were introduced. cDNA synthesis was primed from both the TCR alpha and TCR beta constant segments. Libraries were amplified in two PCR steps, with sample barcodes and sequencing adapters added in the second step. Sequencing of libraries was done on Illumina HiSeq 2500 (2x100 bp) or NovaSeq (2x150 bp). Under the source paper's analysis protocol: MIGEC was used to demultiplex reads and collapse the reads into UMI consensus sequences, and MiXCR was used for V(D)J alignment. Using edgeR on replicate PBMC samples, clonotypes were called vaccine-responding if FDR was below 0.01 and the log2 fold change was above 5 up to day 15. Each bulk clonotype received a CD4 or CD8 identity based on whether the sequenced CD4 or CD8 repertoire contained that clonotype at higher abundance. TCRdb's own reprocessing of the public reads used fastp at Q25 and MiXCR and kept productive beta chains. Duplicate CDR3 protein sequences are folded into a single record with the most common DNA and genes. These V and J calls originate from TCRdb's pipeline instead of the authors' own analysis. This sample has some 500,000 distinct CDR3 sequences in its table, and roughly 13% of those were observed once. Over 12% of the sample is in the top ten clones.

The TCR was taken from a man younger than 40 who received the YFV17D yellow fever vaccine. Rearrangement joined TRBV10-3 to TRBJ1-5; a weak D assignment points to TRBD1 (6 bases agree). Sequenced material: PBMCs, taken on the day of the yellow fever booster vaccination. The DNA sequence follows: TGTGCCATCAAGGGACATGACAATCAGCCCCAGCATTTT. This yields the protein CAIKGHDNQPQHF.